This T cell receptor (beta chain) was captured by sequencing in a study of OX40 agonist ivuxolimab in advanced cancers. Study overall: Enrolled patients in dose escalation had cancers that were hepatocellular carcinoma, melanoma, renal cell or head and neck cancer. Study findings and constraints: Relatively little clonal expansion, among the lowest observed, appeared in partial responders at 0.1-3.0 mg/kg.

Germline V lookup: CDR1 SGHVS, CDR2 FNYEAQ. V lost 1 base and J 6 bases, leaving 5 bases between the germline ends. This CDR3 region has 12 residues. To note about this clone: Its specificity is unknown.

Method: immunoSEQ multiplex PCR; TCRdb's copy keeps in-frame clones and lacks some. The table includes 60,000 to 75,000 clones, under 95% detected once. The rearrangement uses TRBV7-6 and TRBJ2-3; unclear D gene. The TCR comes from an adult with an advanced solid tumor such as melanoma, head and neck, liver or kidney cancer. This specimen consisted of CD4+ or CD8+ T cells sorted from blood, obtained in a trial of the OX40 agonist ivuxolimab. CDR3 DNA sequence: TGTGCCAGCAGCTTAGTCAGGGATACGCAGTATTTT. Its translation: CASSLVRDTQYF.